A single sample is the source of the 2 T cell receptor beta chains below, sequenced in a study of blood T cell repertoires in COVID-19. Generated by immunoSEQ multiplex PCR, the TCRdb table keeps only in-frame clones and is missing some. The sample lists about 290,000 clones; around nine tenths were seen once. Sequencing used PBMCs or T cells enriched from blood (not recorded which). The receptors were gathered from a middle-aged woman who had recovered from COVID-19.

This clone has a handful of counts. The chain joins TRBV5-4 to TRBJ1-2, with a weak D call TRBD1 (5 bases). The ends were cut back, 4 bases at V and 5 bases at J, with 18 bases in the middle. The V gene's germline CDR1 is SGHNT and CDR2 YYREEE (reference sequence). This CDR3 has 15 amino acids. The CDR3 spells CASSPVEGLGYGYTF. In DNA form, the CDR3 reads TGTGCCAGCAGCCCCGTGGAGGGGTTAGGTTATGGCTACACCTTC. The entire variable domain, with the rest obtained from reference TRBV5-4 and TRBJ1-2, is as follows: ETGVTQSPTHLIKTRGQQVTLRCSSQSGHNTVSWYQQALGQGPQFIFQYYREEENGRGNFPPRFSGLQFPNYSSELNVNALELDDSALYLCASSPVEGLGYGYTFGSGTRLTVV.

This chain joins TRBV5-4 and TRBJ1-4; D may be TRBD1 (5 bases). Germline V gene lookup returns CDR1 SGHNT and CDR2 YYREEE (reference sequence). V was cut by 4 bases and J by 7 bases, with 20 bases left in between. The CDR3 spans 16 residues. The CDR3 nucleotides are TGTGCCAGCAGCGCTCGCTCCAGTGGGGGGGGTGAAAAACTGTTTTTT. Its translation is CASSARSSGGGEKLFF.